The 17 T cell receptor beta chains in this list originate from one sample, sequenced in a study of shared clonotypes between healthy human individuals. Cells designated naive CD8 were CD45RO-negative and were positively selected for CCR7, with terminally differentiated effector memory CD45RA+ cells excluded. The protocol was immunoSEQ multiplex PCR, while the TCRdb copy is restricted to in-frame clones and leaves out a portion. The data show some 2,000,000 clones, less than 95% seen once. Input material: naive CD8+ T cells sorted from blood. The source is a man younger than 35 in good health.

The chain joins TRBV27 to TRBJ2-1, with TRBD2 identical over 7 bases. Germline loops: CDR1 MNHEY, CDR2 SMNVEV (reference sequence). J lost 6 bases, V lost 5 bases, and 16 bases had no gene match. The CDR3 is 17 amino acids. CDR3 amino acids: CASSTRDYTFYSNEQFF. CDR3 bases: TGTGCCAGCAGTACCCGGGACTACACCTTCTACTCCAATGAGCAGTTCTTC.

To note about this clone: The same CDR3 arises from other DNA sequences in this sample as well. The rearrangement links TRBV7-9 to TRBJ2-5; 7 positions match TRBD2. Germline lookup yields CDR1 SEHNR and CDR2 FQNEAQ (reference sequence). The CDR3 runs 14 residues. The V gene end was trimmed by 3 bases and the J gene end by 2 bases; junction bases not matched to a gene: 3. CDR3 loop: CASSLGGVQETQYF. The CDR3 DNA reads TGTGCCAGCAGCTTGGGAGGGGTGCAAGAGACCCAGTACTTC.

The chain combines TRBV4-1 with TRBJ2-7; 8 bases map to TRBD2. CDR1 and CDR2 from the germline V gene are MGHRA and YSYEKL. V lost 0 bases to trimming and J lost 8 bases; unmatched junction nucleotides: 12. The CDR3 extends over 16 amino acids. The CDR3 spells CASSQDWPGLGFQQYF. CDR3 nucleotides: TGCGCCAGCAGCCAAGATTGGCCGGGACTAGGATTCCAGCAGTACTTC.

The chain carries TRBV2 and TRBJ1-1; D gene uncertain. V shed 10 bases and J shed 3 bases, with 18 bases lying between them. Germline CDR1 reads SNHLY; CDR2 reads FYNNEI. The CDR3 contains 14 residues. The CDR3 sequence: CAIDRRVGDTEAFF. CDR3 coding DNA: TGTGCCATAGATCGACGGGTCGGGGACACTGAAGCTTTCTTT.

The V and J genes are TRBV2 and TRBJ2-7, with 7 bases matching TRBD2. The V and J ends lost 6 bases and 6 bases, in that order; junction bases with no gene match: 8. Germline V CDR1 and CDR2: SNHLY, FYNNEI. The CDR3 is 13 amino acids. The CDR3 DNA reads TGTGCCAGCAGGGGCGCTGGGGAGGGCGAGCAGTACTTC. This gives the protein CASRGAGEGEQYF.

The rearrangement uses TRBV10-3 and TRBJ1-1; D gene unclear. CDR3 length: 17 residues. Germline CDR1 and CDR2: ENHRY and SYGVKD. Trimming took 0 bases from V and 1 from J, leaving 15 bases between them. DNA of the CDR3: TGTGCCATCAGTGAGTCGCAGTTGTGGGTTCCGAACACTGAAGCTTTCTTT. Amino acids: CAISESQLWVPNTEAFF.

The CDR3 is CASSHLGQGAYEQYF. The CDR3 DNA is TGCGCCAGCAGCCACCTTGGACAGGGGGCCTACGAGCAGTACTTC. The J gene is TRBJ2-7, the V gene TRBV4-1, with 10 bases aligning to TRBD1. V lost 3 bases and J lost 2; bases outside the gene matches: 4. Germline values: CDR1 MGHRA, CDR2 YSYEKL. The CDR3 loop spans 15 amino acids.

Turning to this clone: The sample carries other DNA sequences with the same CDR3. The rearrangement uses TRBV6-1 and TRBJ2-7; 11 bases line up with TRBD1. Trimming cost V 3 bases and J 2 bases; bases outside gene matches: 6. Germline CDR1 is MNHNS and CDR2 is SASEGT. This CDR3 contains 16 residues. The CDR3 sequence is CASSEGPGQGAYEQYF. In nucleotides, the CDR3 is TGTGCCAGCAGTGAGGGACCGGGACAGGGGGCCTACGAGCAGTACTTC.

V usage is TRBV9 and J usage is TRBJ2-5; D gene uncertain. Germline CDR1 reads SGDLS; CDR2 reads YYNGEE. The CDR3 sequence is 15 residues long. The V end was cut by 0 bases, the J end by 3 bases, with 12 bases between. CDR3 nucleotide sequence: TGTGCCAGCAGCGTAGGGTGGCAGTTGGAAGAGACCCAGTACTTC. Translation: CASSVGWQLEETQYF.

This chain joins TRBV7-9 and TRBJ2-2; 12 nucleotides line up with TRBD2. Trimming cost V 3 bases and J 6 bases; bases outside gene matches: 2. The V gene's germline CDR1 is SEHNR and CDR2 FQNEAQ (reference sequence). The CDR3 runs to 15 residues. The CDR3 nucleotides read TGTGCCAGCAGCTTCGGGACTAGCGGGTCCGGGGAGCTGTTTTTT. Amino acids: CASSFGTSGSGELFF. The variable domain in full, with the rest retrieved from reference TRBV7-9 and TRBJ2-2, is DTGVSQNPRHKITKRGQNVTFRCDPISEHNRLYWYRQTLGQGPEFLTYFQNEAQLEKSRLLSDRFSAERPKGSFSTLEIQRTEQGDSAMYLCASSFGTSGSGELFFGEGSRLTVL.

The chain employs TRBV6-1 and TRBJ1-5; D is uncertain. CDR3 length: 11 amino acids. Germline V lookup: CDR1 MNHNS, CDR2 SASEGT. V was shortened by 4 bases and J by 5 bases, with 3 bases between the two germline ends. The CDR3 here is CASSGDQPQHF. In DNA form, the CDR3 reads TGTGCCAGCAGTGGGGATCAGCCCCAGCATTTT.

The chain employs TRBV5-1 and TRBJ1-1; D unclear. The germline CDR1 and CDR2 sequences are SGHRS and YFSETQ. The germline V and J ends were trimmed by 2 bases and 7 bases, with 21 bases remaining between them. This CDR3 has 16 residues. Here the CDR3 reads CASSLRFADPGIEAFF. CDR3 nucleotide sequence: TGCGCCAGCAGCTTACGTTTTGCTGACCCCGGGATTGAAGCTTTCTTT. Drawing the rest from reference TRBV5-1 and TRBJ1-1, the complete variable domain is KAGVTQTPRYLIKTRGQQVTLSCSPISGHRSVSWYQQTPGQGLQFLFEYFSETQRNKGNFPGRFSGRQFSNSRSEMNVSTLELGDSALYLCASSLRFADPGIEAFFGQGTRLTVV.

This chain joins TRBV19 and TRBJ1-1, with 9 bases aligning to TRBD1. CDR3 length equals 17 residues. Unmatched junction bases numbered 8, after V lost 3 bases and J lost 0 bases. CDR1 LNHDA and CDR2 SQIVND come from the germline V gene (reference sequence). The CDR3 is CASSMSGTGRMNTEAFF. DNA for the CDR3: TGTGCCAGTAGTATGAGTGGGACAGGGAGGATGAACACTGAAGCTTTCTTT.

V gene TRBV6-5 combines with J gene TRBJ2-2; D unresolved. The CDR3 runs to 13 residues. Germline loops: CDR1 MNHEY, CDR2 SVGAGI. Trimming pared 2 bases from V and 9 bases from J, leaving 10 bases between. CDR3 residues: CASSYTKGRELFF. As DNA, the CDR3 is TGTGCCAGCAGTTACACTAAGGGCAGGGAGCTGTTTTTT.

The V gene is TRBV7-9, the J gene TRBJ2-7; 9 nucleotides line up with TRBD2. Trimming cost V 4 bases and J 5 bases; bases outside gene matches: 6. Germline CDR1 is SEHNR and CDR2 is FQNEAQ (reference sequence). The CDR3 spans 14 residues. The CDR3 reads CASSSAGLANEQYF. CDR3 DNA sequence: TGTGCCAGCAGCTCGGCCGGACTAGCGAACGAGCAGTACTTC. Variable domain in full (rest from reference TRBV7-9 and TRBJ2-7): DTGVSQNPRHKITKRGQNVTFRCDPISEHNRLYWYRQTLGQGPEFLTYFQNEAQLEKSRLLSDRFSAERPKGSFSTLEIQRTEQGDSAMYLCASSSAGLANEQYFGPGTRLTVT.

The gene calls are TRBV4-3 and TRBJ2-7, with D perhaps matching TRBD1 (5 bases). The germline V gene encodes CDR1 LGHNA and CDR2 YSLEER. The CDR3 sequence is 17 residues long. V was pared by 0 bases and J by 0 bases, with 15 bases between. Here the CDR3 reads CASSQDLSRAFSYEQYF. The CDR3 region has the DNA TGCGCCAGCAGCCAAGACCTTTCCAGGGCTTTCTCCTACGAGCAGTACTTC.

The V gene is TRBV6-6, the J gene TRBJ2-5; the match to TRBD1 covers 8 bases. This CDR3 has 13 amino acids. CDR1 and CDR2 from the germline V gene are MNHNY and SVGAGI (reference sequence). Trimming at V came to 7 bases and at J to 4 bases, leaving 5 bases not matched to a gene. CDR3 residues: CASNFRGLETQYF. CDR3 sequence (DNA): TGTGCCAGCAACTTCAGGGGGCTAGAGACCCAGTACTTC.